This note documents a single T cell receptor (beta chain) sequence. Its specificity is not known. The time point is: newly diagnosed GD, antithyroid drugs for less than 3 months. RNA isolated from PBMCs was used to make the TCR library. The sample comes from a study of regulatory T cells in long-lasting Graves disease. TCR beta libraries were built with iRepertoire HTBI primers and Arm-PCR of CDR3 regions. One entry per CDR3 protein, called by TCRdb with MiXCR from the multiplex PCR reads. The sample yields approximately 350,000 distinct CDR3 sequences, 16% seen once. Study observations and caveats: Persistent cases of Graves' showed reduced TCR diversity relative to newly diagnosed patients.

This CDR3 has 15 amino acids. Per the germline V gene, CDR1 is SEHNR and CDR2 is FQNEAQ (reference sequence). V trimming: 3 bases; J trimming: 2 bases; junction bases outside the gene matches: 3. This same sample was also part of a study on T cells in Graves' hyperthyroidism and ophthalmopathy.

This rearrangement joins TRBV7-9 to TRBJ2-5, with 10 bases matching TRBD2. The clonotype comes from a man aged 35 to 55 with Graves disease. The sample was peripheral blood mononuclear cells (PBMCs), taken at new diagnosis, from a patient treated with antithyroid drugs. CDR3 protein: CASSLGLAKQETQYF. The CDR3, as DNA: TGTGCCAGCAGCTTGGGACTAGCGAAACAAGAGACCCAGTACTTC.